Listed below are T cell receptor beta chains from one sample, sequenced in a study of cytomegalovirus exposure and HLA in healthy donors. Some clones are missing from TCRdb's copy, which holds only in-frame ones; the method was immunoSEQ multiplex PCR. The sample carries about 140,000 clones, roughly 80% recorded once. The sequencing sample was made of PBMCs. The receptors come from a man aged 35-49 years in good health and CMV-seronegative. The CDR3 runs from the conserved cysteine through the conserved F or W. A D gene is named only where the DNA matches it firmly. Size tells how often a clone was seen (once, few, many) or the class of an expanded clone, and some rows leave it out.

v_call	j_call	d_call	clone_size	cdr3_nt	cdr3_aa
TRBV5-4	TRBJ2-3	TRBD1	.	TGTGCCAGCAGCCTGGACAGGGCCAACACAGATACGCAGTATTTT	CASSLDRANTDTQYF
TRBV5-5	TRBJ2-5	TRBD2	.	TGTGCCAGCAGCCCCGTTAGCGGGGGCCTACAAGAGACCCAGTACTTC	CASSPVSGGLQETQYF
TRBV19	TRBJ1-4	TRBD1	.	TGTGCCAGTAATCCGGGACAGGGGACTAATGAAAAACTGTTTTTT	CASNPGQGTNEKLFF
TRBV5-1	TRBJ2-1	TRBD1	few	TGCGCCAGCGCGAACTTGGGACAGCCAAAGCAGTTCTTC	CASANLGQPKQFF
TRBV30	TRBJ1-1	TRBD1	.	TGTGCCTGGAGGGGACAGGCGCCCTTGAACACTGAAGCTTTCTTT	CAWRGQAPLNTEAFF
TRBV29-1	TRBJ1-6	TRBD1	few	TGCAGCGTAGGGGACAGGGTTAATTCACCCCTCCACTTT	CSVGDRVNSPLHF
TRBV4-2	TRBJ1-3	.	.	TGTGCCAGCAGCCAAGATCGCCGGGTTTCAGGGGGAAACACCATATATTTT	CASSQDRRVSGGNTIYF
TRBV11-3	TRBJ2-2	TRBD2	.	TGTGCCAGCAGCTCAGGACTAGTCTCCGGGGAGCTGTTTTTT	CASSSGLVSGELFF
TRBV27	TRBJ1-2	TRBD1	few	TGTGCCAGCAGTTCGACAGGGCAGTATGGCTACACCTTC	CASSSTGQYGYTF
TRBV6-6	TRBJ1-2	TRBD1	.	TGTGCCAGCAGTCAGGCGACAGGGGGGTATGGCTACACCTTC	CASSQATGGYGYTF
TRBV2	TRBJ1-2	.	.	TGTGCCAGCAGTGAAGCGCAGGGGCTGGAGGGCTACACCTTC	CASSEAQGLEGYTF
TRBV9	TRBJ1-3	TRBD1	.	TGTGCCAGCAGCTCTCGGGACAGGGGCCTCTCTGGAAACACCATATATTTT	CASSSRDRGLSGNTIYF
TRBV10-1	TRBJ1-2	TRBD1	.	TGCGCCAGCAGTGCAGGGGGCGCGTATGGCTACACCTTC	CASSAGGAYGYTF
TRBV9	TRBJ1-6	.	.	TGTGCCAGCAGCGTAGTAGCAGAGAATTCACCCCTCCACTTT	CASSVVAENSPLHF
TRBV7-9	TRBJ2-5	TRBD2	.	TGTGCCAGCAGCTTAAGGACTAGCGGGGAGCGAGAGACCCAGTACTTC	CASSLRTSGERETQYF
TRBV19	TRBJ1-6	TRBD1	few	TGTGCCAGTAGTCCGGGACAGGGAAATTCACCCCTCCACTTT	CASSPGQGNSPLHF
TRBV6-5	TRBJ1-2	.	.	TGTGCCAGCAGTTCCCCCCATATTCAGAACTATGGCTACACCTTC	CASSSPHIQNYGYTF
TRBV18	TRBJ1-5	TRBD1	.	TGTGCCAGCTCCCCACCGGACAGGGGGACGACCGTAGGCAATCAGCCCCAGCATTTT	CASSPPDRGTTVGNQPQHF
TRBV5-4	TRBJ2-7	.	.	TGTGCCAGCAGCCCCCCGGGCGGGGGCCACTCCTACGAGCAGTACTTC	CASSPPGGGHSYEQYF
TRBV5-4	TRBJ2-2	TRBD2	once	TGTGCCAGCAGCCCAGGACTAGCAGCCACCGGGGAGCTGTTTTTT	CASSPGLAATGELFF
TRBV5-4	TRBJ2-2	TRBD2	.	TGTGCCAGCAGCTTGCTGTCGGGGGGTTCCTCCGGGGAGCTGTTTTTT	CASSLLSGGSSGELFF
TRBV16	TRBJ2-3	.	.	TGTGCCAGCAGCCGCCCTCAGGCAGCCACAGATACGCAGTATTTT	CASSRPQAATDTQYF
TRBV5-4	TRBJ1-5	.	.	TGTGCCAGCAGCTTGGAACTGGGCAGCAATCAGCCCCAGCATTTT	CASSLELGSNQPQHF
TRBV5-1	TRBJ1-1	.	.	TGCGCCAGCAGCCCCGGGACAACGAACACTGAAGCTTTCTTT	CASSPGTTNTEAFF
TRBV29-1	TRBJ2-1	.	.	TGCAGCCTCAGCCCGGGGGGCGGGAGCTACAATGAGCAGTTCTTC	CSLSPGGGSYNEQFF
TRBV5-1	TRBJ1-1	.	.	TGCGCCAGCAGCCCCTCGGGACAATTGAACACTGAAGCTTTCTTT	CASSPSGQLNTEAFF
TRBV5-6	TRBJ1-4	.	few	TGTGCCAGCAGCTTGGGTCTCTCTCTATCTGAGGAAAAACTGTTTTTT	CASSLGLSLSEEKLFF
TRBV6-5	TRBJ2-5	.	.	TGTGCCAGCACTTCCTCAACCGGGGTTGGAGAGACCCAGTACTTC	CASTSSTGVGETQYF
TRBV28	TRBJ2-5	.	once	TGTGCCAGCAGTAGTAACAGGGAATGGGAAGTGGAGACCCAGTACTTC	CASSSNREWEVETQYF
TRBV30	TRBJ2-7	.	few	TGTGCCTGGAGTAGGGGGGGGAAGGACGAGCAGTACTTC	CAWSRGGKDEQYF
TRBV10-3	TRBJ1-5	.	.	TGTGCCATCAGTTCCGTACTGGCCGGGAGCAATCAGCCCCAGCATTTT	CAISSVLAGSNQPQHF
TRBV5-1	TRBJ1-4	TRBD1	once	TGCGCCAGCAGCTCGGACAGGGGGTTT	CASSSDRGF
TRBV7-2	TRBJ1-1	TRBD1	once	TGTGCCAGCAGCGGTAGACAGGGGGTGACAACTGAAGCTTTCTTT	CASSGRQGVTTEAFF
TRBV27	TRBJ2-4	.	.	TGTGCCAGCAGTTCACAGCTAGCCAAAAACATTCAGTACTTC	CASSSQLAKNIQYF
TRBV5-4	TRBJ2-7	.	.	TGTGCCAGCAGCTTGGAGACAGGAAACTACGAGCAGTACTTC	CASSLETGNYEQYF
TRBV9	TRBJ2-3	TRBD2	.	TGTGCCAGCAGCGCCCCAACGGGGGGTCCCTCGGATACGCAGTATTTT	CASSAPTGGPSDTQYF
TRBV14	TRBJ1-3	TRBD1	once	TGTGCCAGCAGCCAAGTAACCGGGACAGGGGTTCGAAACACCATATATTTT	CASSQVTGTGVRNTIYF
TRBV11-2	TRBJ2-6	TRBD2	few	TGTGCCACCTGGACCCGGGAGGAAGGTGGGGCCAACGTCCTGACTTTC	CATWTREEGGANVLTF